This T cell receptor (beta chain) was identified during a study of blood T cell repertoires in COVID-19. Looking at the study overall: Sites across the United States, Italy and Spain contributed samples from acute and convalescent COVID-19. Sources were T cells, B-cell-depleted T cells, or PBMCs; the material itself was cDNA or gDNA.

As originally analysed: Estimation of nucleated cell counts relied on the amplification of reference gene primers. Repertoires were generated with immunoSEQ multiplex PCR, while TCRdb's copy carries only in-frame clones and drops some. V and J calls and clone size follow that table, whereas D and trimming were derived from the DNA. The sample includes approximately 90,000 clones, 70% to 80% of them seen just once. Source material: peripheral blood. This TCR came from a human donor in a cohort sampled during active COVID-19.

The chain's CDR3 is CASSDPSGTAYEQYF. The DNA for the CDR3 is TGCGCCAGCAGCGATCCTAGCGGAACAGCCTACGAGCAGTACTTC. The chain recombines TRBV5-1 with TRBJ2-7, with 7 bases matching TRBD2. CDR3 length: 15 residues. With 4 bases clipped from V and 2 bases from J, the junction kept 9 bases outside the gene matches. Germline CDR1 is SGHRS and CDR2 is YFSETQ. The variable domain in full, with the rest retrieved from reference TRBV5-1 and TRBJ2-7, is KAGVTQTPRYLIKTRGQQVTLSCSPISGHRSVSWYQQTPGQGLQFLFEYFSETQRNKGNFPGRFSGRQFSNSRSEMNVSTLELGDSALYLCASSDPSGTAYEQYFGPGTRLTVT.